The clone carrying this T cell receptor beta chain was observed many times. Its antigen is not known. Germline V gene lookup returns CDR1 SGHRS and CDR2 YFSETQ. This CDR3 is built from 15 residues. V dropped 4 bases and J dropped 2 bases, with 16 bases sitting between them. This sample is part of a study of identical twins. Regarding the study as a whole: Memory repertoires showed no such pattern, whereas abundant cord blood beta clonotypes carried fewer insertions. Twins showed weaker excess sharing in their beta out-of-frame sequences.

Template switching added a universal primer site, and cDNA bore unique molecular identifiers. TCRdb recomputed calls from the 5' RACE reads with MiXCR, one row per CDR3 protein. The sample holds hundreds of thousands of distinct CDR3 sequences, about 7% seen once. The same data also contributed to another study, on yellow fever vaccine responses in identical twins.

The chain links TRBV5-1 to TRBJ2-7, with D unclear. The source is a woman younger than 30 in good health. Sequencing was carried out using memory (CD45RO+) T cells sorted from blood. CDR3 protein: CASSPDTLKAYEQYF. The CDR3 DNA is TGCGCCAGCAGCCCTGACACCCTAAAGGCCTACGAGCAGTACTTC.